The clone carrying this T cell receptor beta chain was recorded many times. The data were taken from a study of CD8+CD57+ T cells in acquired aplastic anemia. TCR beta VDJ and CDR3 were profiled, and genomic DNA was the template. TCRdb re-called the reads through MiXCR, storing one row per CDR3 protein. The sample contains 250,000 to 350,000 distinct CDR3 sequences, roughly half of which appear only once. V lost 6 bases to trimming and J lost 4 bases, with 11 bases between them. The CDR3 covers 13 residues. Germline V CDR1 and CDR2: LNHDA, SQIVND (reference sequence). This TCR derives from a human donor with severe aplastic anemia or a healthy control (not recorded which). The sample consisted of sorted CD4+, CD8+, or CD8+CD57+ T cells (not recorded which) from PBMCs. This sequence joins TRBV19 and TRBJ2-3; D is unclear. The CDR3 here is CASSLSSPDTQYF. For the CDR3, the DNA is TGTGCCAGTAGCCTAAGCAGCCCAGATACGCAGTATTTT.